This entry features one T cell receptor (beta chain) sequence. The antigen remains unidentified. Germline assignment: CDR1 DFQATT and CDR2 SNEGSKA (reference sequence). The CDR3 sequence is 13 residues long. With 3 bases removed from V and 4 bases from J, the gap between germline ends came to 13 bases. This record comes from a study of T-cell reconstitution after alpha-beta-depleted transplantation in children. Whole-study results and caveats: At the one-year point after transplant, T-cell counts and TCRbeta diversity were found to come mostly from T cells that had been newly produced. Reportedly, roughly two months post-transplant, alpha-beta T cells arose from several hundred expanded graft clones.

Unique molecular identifiers were used to barcode this TCRbeta library. TCRdb called the PCR reads again in MiXCR, with one record for every CDR3 protein. The table lists 550,000 to 800,000 distinct CDR3 sequences, roughly 14% of them singletons. Sequenced material: PBMCs, taken before TCRalphabeta/CD19-depleted stem cell transplant. This TCR was recovered from a girl aged 2-10 years with congenital amegakaryocytic thrombocytopenia, due to receive a stem cell transplant. The rearrangement uses TRBV20-1 and TRBJ2-7; weak D call: TRBD2 (6 bases). In DNA form, the CDR3 reads TGCAGTGCTAGTGGAGGGCCTGGTTACGAGCAGTACTTC. It is translated as CSASGGPGYEQYF.